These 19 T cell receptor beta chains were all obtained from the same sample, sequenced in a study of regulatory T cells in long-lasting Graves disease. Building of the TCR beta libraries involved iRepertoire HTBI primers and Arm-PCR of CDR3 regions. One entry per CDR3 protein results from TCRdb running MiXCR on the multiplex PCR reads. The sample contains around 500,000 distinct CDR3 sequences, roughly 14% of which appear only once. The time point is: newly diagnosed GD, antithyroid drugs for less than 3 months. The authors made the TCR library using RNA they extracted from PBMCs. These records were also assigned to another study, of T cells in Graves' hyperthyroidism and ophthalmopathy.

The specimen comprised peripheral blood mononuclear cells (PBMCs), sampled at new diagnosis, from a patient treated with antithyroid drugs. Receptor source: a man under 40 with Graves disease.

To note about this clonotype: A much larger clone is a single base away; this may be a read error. The CDR3 DNA sequence: TGTGCCAGCAGCTTAGTCGGCATCTCTGGAAGCACCATATATTTT. Protein: CASSLVGISGSTIYF. This sequence joins TRBV7-9 and TRBJ1-3; D call uncertain. This CDR3 region has 15 residues. The V gene's germline CDR1 is SEHNR and CDR2 FQNEAQ (reference sequence).

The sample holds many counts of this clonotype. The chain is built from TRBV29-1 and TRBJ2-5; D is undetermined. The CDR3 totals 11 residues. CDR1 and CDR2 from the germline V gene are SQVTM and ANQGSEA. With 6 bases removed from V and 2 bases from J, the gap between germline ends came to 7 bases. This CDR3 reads CSVVPQETQYF. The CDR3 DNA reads TGCAGCGTAGTCCCTCAAGAGACCCAGTACTTC.

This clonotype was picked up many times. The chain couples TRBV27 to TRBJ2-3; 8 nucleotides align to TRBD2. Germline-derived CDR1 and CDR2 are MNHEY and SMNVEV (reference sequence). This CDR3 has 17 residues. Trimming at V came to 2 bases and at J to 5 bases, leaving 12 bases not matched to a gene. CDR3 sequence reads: CASSLGPAGVRGDTQYF. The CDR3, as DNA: TGTGCCAGCAGTTTAGGGCCAGCGGGAGTACGGGGAGATACGCAGTATTTT.

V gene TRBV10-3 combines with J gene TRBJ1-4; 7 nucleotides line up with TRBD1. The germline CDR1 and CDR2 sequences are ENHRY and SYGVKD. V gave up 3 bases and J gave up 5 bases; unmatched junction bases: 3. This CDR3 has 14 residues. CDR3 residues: CAISEGGGNEKLFF. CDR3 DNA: TGTGCCATCAGTGAAGGGGGCGGGAATGAAAAACTGTTTTTT.

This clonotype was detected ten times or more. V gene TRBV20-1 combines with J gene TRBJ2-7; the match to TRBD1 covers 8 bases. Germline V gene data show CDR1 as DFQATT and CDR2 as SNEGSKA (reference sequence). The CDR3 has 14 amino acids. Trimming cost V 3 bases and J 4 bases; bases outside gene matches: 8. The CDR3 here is CSASENRGSYEQYF. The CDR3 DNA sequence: TGCAGTGCTAGCGAGAACAGGGGGAGTTACGAGCAGTACTTC.

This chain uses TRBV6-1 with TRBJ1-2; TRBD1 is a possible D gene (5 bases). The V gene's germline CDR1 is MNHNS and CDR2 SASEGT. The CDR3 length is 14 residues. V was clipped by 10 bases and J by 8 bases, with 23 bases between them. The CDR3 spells CAIQRWGTLQGYTF. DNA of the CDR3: TGTGCCATTCAACGTTGGGGCACCCTTCAGGGCTACACCTTC.

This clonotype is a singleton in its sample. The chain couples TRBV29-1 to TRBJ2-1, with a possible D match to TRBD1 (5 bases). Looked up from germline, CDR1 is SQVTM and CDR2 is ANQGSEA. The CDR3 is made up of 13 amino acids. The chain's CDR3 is CNVSGYAVDEQFF. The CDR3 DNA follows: TGCAACGTGTCAGGGTACGCAGTCGATGAGCAGTTCTTC.

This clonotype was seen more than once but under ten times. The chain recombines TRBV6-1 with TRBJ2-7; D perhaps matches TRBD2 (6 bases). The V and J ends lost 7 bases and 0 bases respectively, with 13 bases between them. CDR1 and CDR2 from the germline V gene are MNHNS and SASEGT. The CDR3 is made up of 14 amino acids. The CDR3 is CASIGTFNSYEQYF. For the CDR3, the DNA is TGTGCCAGCATCGGGACTTTCAACTCCTACGAGCAGTACTTC.

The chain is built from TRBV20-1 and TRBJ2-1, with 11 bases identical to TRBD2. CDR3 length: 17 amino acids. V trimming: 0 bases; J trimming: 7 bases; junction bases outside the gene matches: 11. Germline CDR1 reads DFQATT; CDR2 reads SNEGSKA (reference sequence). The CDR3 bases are TGCAGTGCTAGAGAAGGGGTAGCGGGAGGGCCTCTAAATGAGCAGTTCTTC. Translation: CSAREGVAGGPLNEQFF.

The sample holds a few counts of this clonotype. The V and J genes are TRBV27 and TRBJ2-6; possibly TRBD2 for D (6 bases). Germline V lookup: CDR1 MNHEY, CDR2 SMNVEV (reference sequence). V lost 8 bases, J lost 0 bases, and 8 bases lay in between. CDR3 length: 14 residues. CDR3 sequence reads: CASCGTSGANVLTF. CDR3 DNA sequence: TGTGCCAGCTGCGGGACCTCTGGGGCCAACGTCCTGACTTTC.

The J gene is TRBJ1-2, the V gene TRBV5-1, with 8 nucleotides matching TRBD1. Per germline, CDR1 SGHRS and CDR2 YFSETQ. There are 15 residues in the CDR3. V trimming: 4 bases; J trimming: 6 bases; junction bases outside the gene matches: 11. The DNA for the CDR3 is TGCGCCAGCAGCCCAAGACAGGGGTCGGCTGATGGCTACACCTTC. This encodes CASSPRQGSADGYTF.

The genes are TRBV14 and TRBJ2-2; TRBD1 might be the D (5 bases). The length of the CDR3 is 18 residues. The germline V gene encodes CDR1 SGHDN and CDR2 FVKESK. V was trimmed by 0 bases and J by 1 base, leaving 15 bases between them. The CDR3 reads CASSQETKTTENTGELFF. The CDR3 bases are TGTGCCAGCAGCCAAGAAACAAAAACGACAGAGAACACCGGGGAGCTGTTTTTT.

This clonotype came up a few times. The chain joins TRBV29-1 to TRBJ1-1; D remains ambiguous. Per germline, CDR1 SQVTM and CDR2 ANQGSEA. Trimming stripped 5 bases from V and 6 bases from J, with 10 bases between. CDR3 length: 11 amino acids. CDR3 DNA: TGCAGCGTTCCCGATGGGGCTGAAGCTTTCTTT. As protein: CSVPDGAEAFF.

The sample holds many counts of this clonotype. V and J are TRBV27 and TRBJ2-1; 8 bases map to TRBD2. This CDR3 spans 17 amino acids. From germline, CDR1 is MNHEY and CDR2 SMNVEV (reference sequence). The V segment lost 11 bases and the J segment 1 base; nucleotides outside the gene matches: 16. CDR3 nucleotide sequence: TGTGCCTCCTGGGGCTACAGCGGGGGTGGATCCTACAATGAGCAGTTCTTC. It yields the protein CASWGYSGGGSYNEQFF.

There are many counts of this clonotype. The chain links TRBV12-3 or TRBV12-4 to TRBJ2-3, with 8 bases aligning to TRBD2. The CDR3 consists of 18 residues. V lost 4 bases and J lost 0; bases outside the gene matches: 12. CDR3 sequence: CASSSLREGPLSTDTQYF. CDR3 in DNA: TGTGCCAGCAGTTCATTACGGGAGGGACCCCTCAGCACAGATACGCAGTATTTT.

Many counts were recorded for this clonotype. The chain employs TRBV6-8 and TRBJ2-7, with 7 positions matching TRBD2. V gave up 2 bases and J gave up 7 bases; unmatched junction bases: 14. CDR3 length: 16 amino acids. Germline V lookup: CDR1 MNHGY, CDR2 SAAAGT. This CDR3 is CASSYMGGSLLEEQYF. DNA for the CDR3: TGTGCCAGCAGTTACATGGGCGGGAGCCTCCTTGAGGAGCAGTACTTC.

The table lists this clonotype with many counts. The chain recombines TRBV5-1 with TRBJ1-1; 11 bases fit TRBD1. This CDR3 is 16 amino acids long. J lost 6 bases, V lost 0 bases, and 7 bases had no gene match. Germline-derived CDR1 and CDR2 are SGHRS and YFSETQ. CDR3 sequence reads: CASSLDLGQGASEAFF. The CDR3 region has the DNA TGCGCCAGCAGCTTGGACCTAGGACAGGGGGCGTCTGAAGCTTTCTTT.

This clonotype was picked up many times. CDR3 nucleotides: TGTGCCAGCAGCCAGACCCTTGGAAAAACCGGGGAGCTGTTTTTT. Its protein product is CASSQTLGKTGELFF. This chain uses TRBV14 with TRBJ2-2; D is uncertain. V was pared by 3 bases and J by 5 bases, with 13 bases between. In germline, CDR1 is SGHDN, CDR2 FVKESK. This CDR3 is 15 amino acids long.

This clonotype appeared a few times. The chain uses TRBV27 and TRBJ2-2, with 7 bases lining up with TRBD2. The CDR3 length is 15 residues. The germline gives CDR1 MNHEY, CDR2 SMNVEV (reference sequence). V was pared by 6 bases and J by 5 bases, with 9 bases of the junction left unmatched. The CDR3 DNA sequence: TGTGCCAGCAGCGATTGGGGGGAGGGAACCGGGGAGCTGTTTTTT. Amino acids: CASSDWGEGTGELFF.